These 23 T cell receptor beta chains were sequenced from one sample in a study of cytomegalovirus exposure and HLA in healthy donors. The PCR had 60 Vbeta and 13 Jbeta primers. Sequenced by immunoSEQ multiplex PCR; TCRdb stores in-frame clones only, minus some. The sample includes about 120,000 clones, about 74% of them seen just once. The source material was PBMCs. The receptors derive from a female donor in good health and CMV-seronegative.

This chain joins TRBV18 and TRBJ1-1, with 9 nucleotides matching TRBD1. The CDR3 sequence is 14 residues long. V lost 3 bases and J lost 6; bases outside the gene matches: 5. CDR1 KGHSH and CDR2 LQKENI come from the germline V gene. The CDR3 sequence: CASSPGTGWAEAFF. CDR3 nucleotides: TGTGCCAGCTCACCCGGGACAGGGTGGGCTGAAGCTTTCTTT.

This chain uses TRBV12-5 with TRBJ2-2; D gene unclear. V was cut by 6 bases and J by 8 bases, with 10 bases left in between. The CDR3 runs to 12 residues. Looked up from germline, CDR1 is LGHNT and CDR2 is FRNRAP. CDR3 bases: TGTGCTAGTGGACCTCTACTAGGGGAGCTGTTTTTT. Translated, it gives CASGPLLGELFF.

The chain carries TRBV30 and TRBJ2-5, with 8 bases aligning to TRBD2. The germline CDR1 and CDR2 sequences are GTSNPN and SVGIG (reference sequence). This CDR3 has 15 amino acids. V was pared by 3 bases and J by 1 base, with 7 bases of the junction left unmatched. The CDR3 reads CAWSGGAVTQETQYF. CDR3 nucleotides: TGTGCCTGGAGCGGGGGGGCTGTAACCCAAGAGACCCAGTACTTC.

V and J are TRBV6-1 and TRBJ1-2; 8 bases are a match to TRBD1. V shed 5 bases, J shed 5 bases, and the junction held 4 bases outside the gene matches. The CDR3 extends over 13 amino acids. CDR1 and CDR2 (germline): MNHNS, SASEGT. CDR3 amino acids: CASSRQGSYGYTF. CDR3 DNA sequence: TGTGCCAGCAGTCGACAGGGGTCGTATGGCTACACCTTC.

V gene TRBV6-1 combines with J gene TRBJ1-1; D not certain. This CDR3 is 12 amino acids long. CDR1 is MNHNS and CDR2 is SASEGT in the germline V gene. V was trimmed by 6 bases and J by 1 base, leaving 6 bases between them. The chain's CDR3 is CASRAGNTEAFF. The DNA for the CDR3 is TGTGCCAGCAGGGCAGGGAACACTGAAGCTTTCTTT.

V is TRBV7-9 and J is TRBJ1-2, with 9 positions matching TRBD1. The CDR3 totals 12 residues. V trimming: 9 bases; J trimming: 8 bases; junction bases outside the gene matches: 7. Germline CDR1 SEHNR, CDR2 FQNEAQ (reference sequence). Here the CDR3 reads CASLTGGGGYTF. For the CDR3, the DNA is TGTGCCAGTCTTACAGGGGGCGGCGGCTACACCTTC.

The V and J genes are TRBV30 and TRBJ1-1; D may be TRBD1 (5 bases). The germline V gene encodes CDR1 GTSNPN and CDR2 SVGIG (reference sequence). V was pared by 1 base and J by 0 bases, with 24 bases between. There are 19 residues in the CDR3. DNA for the CDR3: TGTGCCTGGAGTGGGAACCAACTTCTGGGGCGACTCATGAACACTGAAGCTTTCTTT. Protein sequence: CAWSGNQLLGRLMNTEAFF.

This clone was recorded a few times. This chain links TRBV6-1 with TRBJ1-4, with D unresolved. The CDR3 totals 11 residues. The V gene's germline CDR1 is MNHNS and CDR2 SASEGT. Trimming pared 4 bases from V and 8 bases from J, leaving 5 bases between. The CDR3 reads CASSGGEKLFF. CDR3 sequence (DNA): TGTGCCAGCAGTGGCGGGGAAAAACTGTTTTTT.

This chain links TRBV7-2 with TRBJ2-3; 9 bases are shared with TRBD2. The V gene end was trimmed by 1 base and the J gene end by 6 bases; junction bases not matched to a gene: 5. CDR1 is SGHTA and CDR2 is FQGNSA in the germline V gene. This CDR3 contains 15 residues. This CDR3 reads CASSLGAGGPDTQYF. CDR3 nucleotide sequence: TGTGCCAGCAGCTTAGGGGCGGGGGGGCCCGATACGCAGTATTTT.

The V call is TRBV9, the J call TRBJ1-6, with 11 bases that match TRBD1. Germline CDR1 SGDLS, CDR2 YYNGEE. The CDR3 has 19 amino acids. The ends lost 0 bases at V and 7 bases at J; junction bases unmatched: 12. The CDR3 DNA reads TGTGCCAGCAGCGTAGGCCCGGGAGGGACAGGGGGTGGGAATTCACCCCTCCACTTT. This encodes CASSVGPGGTGGGNSPLHF.

J is TRBJ1-3 and V is TRBV5-1; TRBD1 agrees at 7 bases. The germline V gene has CDR1 SGHRS and CDR2 YFSETQ. The CDR3 consists of 14 residues. V lost 2 bases to trimming and J lost 3 bases; unmatched junction nucleotides: 2. The CDR3 spells CASSFDRDGNTIYF. CDR3 sequence (DNA): TGCGCCAGCAGCTTCGACAGGGATGGAAACACCATATATTTT.

The table lists this clone with a few counts. The DNA of the CDR3 is TGTGCCAGCAGCTGGGGGACAGGGACAGACACTGAAGCTTTCTTT. Its translation is CASSWGTGTDTEAFF. V usage is TRBV13 and J usage is TRBJ1-1, with 9 nucleotides matching TRBD1. This CDR3 spans 15 amino acids. Germline CDR1 and CDR2: PRHDT and FYEKMQ (reference sequence). Losses at the gene ends were 4 bases for V and 3 bases for J; bases not matched to a gene: 6.

This clone was observed once. The chain links TRBV5-5 to TRBJ2-5; D unclear. This CDR3 contains 16 residues. The germline V gene encodes CDR1 SGHKS and CDR2 YYEKEE (reference sequence). Between the trimmed V and J ends, which lost 0 bases and 5 bases, there was a span of 17 bases. The CDR3 nucleotides are TGTGCCAGCAGCTTGGCGATCATAGTCTCTTCGGAGACCCAGTACTTC. Translation: CASSLAIIVSSETQYF.

The chain uses TRBV27 and TRBJ1-1, with no clear D. Germline assignment: CDR1 MNHEY and CDR2 SMNVEV (reference sequence). The ends were cut back, 3 bases at V and 8 bases at J, with 13 bases in the middle. The CDR3 runs to 13 residues. CDR3 residues: CASSFPGTGEAFF. The CDR3, as DNA: TGTGCCAGCAGTTTTCCGGGTACTGGGGAAGCTTTCTTT.

This rearrangement joins TRBV6-5 to TRBJ2-7, with a weak D call TRBD1 (6 bases). V gave up 0 bases and J gave up 4 bases, with 13 bases separating them. CDR1 MNHEY and CDR2 SVGAGI come from the germline V gene. The CDR3 runs 15 residues. The CDR3 region is CASSYSDQGGYEQYF. DNA for the CDR3: TGTGCCAGCAGTTACTCGGACCAAGGGGGATACGAGCAGTACTTC.

This chain joins TRBV7-2 and TRBJ2-3, with 12 bases matching TRBD2. V was pared by 2 bases and J by 0 bases, with 3 bases of the junction left unmatched. CDR3 length: 17 amino acids. From germline, CDR1 is SGHTA and CDR2 FQGNSA. Here the CDR3 DNA reads TGTGCCAGCAGCTTACTAGCGGGGGGGCCAAGCACAGATACGCAGTATTTT. Translating gives CASSLLAGGPSTDTQYF.

This clone was observed once. This chain's CDR3 is CASSRQGRGFGNTIYF. CDR3 sequence (DNA): TGTGCCAGCAGTAGACAGGGAAGAGGGTTTGGAAACACCATATATTTT. The chain links TRBV27 to TRBJ1-3, with 7 bases that match TRBD1. The V gene's germline CDR1 is MNHEY and CDR2 SMNVEV (reference sequence). CDR3 size: 16 residues. Unmatched junction bases numbered 10, after V lost 5 bases and J lost 3 bases.

Written as DNA, the CDR3 is TGCGCCAGCAGCCAAGGGGAGGATGAGCAGTTCTTC. It translates to CASSQGEDEQFF. The J gene is TRBJ2-1, the V gene TRBV4-1, with D perhaps TRBD2 (6 bases). The germline CDR1 and CDR2 sequences are MGHRA and YSYEKL. The CDR3 is 12 amino acids. With 1 base removed from V and 8 bases from J, the gap between germline ends came to 6 bases.

This chain uses TRBV5-6 with TRBJ1-1; D gene unclear. Germline lookup yields CDR1 SGHDT and CDR2 YYEEEE. V was cut by 4 bases and J by 3 bases, with 16 bases left in between. There are 15 residues in the CDR3. CDR3 nucleotides: TGTGCCAGCAGCAGAGGAGGTTGGGAGGACACTGAAGCTTTCTTT. This gives the protein CASSRGGWEDTEAFF.

This clone was recorded a few times. V is TRBV4-1 and J is TRBJ1-4, with D possibly TRBD1 on 5 matching bases. This CDR3 has 16 residues. V lost 1 base and J lost 8, with 17 bases in between. Germline CDR1 and CDR2: MGHRA and YSYEKL. The CDR3 coding sequence is TGCGCCAGCAGCCAAGGGGCAGGGAAGAATTTGGAAAAACTGTTTTTT. Protein sequence: CASSQGAGKNLEKLFF.

The chain employs TRBV7-2 and TRBJ2-2; no definite D call. V lost 5 bases, J lost 10 bases, and 11 bases lay in between. Germline V CDR1 and CDR2: SGHTA, FQGNSA. This CDR3 contains 12 residues. This CDR3 is CASSTAPSELFF. The CDR3 bases are TGTGCCAGCAGCACAGCCCCCTCGGAGCTGTTTTTT.

This chain connects TRBV10-3 to TRBJ2-3, with D maybe TRBD2 (5 bases). CDR3 size: 14 residues. Trimming took 9 bases from V and 6 from J, leaving 19 bases between them. Germline CDR1 is ENHRY and CDR2 is SYGVKD. CDR3 coding DNA: TGTGCCATAGGAGGAATAGGACGGCAGGATACGCAGTATTTT. Translating it yields CAIGGIGRQDTQYF.

CDR3 sequence: CASSEDRNYGYTF. DNA of the CDR3: TGTGCCAGCTCAGAAGACAGAAACTATGGCTACACCTTC. This chain uses TRBV18 with TRBJ1-2; tentatively, D is TRBD1 (5 bases). V lost 5 bases to trimming and J lost 2 bases, with 9 bases between them. Germline V gene lookup returns CDR1 KGHSH and CDR2 LQKENI. The CDR3 totals 13 residues.